The 17 T cell receptor beta chains presented below share a single source sample, sequenced in a study of identifying expanded T cells in peripheral blood. The table came from immunoSEQ multiplex PCR; TCRdb's copy has only in-frame clones and leaves some out. Here the sample spans about 80,000 clones, around 83% being singletons. The sequencing input was blood. The origin of the receptors is a person between 18 and 75 years old in good health.

The chain has TRBV11-3 and TRBJ2-5, with 11 nucleotides matching TRBD1. There are 13 residues in the CDR3. V gave up 5 bases and J gave up 5 bases; unmatched junction bases: 1. Looked up from germline, CDR1 is SGHNT and CDR2 is YENEEA. The CDR3 region is CASSGQGAETQYF. The CDR3 nucleotides are TGTGCCAGCAGCGGACAGGGGGCGGAGACCCAGTACTTC. Full variable domain (outside the CDR3, taken from reference TRBV11-3 and TRBJ2-5): EAGVVQSPRYKIIEKKQPVAFWCNPISGHNTLYWYLQNLGQGPELLIRYENEEAVDDSQLPKDRFSAERLKGVDSTLKIQPAELGDSAVYLCASSGQGAETQYFGPGTRLLVL.

The CDR3 nucleotides read TGTGCCAGCAGTTTCGCAGGGGTTCATGAGCAGTTCTTC. Its translation is CASSFAGVHEQFF. V gene TRBV28 combines with J gene TRBJ2-1, with D perhaps TRBD1 (6 bases). The germline V and J ends were trimmed by 3 bases and 8 bases, with 11 bases remaining between them. The CDR3 has 13 amino acids. Germline CDR1 is MDHEN and CDR2 is SYDVKM.

The rearrangement uses TRBV5-4 and TRBJ2-1; D uncertain. Germline CDR1 is SGHNT and CDR2 is YYREEE (reference sequence). Between the trimmed V and J ends, which lost 0 bases and 7 bases, there was a span of 14 bases. This CDR3 comprises 15 residues. The CDR3 region is CASSLALDRRNEQFF. The CDR3 DNA reads as TGTGCCAGCAGCTTGGCCCTGGACCGTAGGAATGAGCAGTTCTTC. Using reference TRBV5-4 and TRBJ2-1 for the parts outside the CDR3, the full variable domain is ETGVTQSPTHLIKTRGQQVTLRCSSQSGHNTVSWYQQALGQGPQFIFQYYREEENGRGNFPPRFSGLQFPNYSSELNVNALELDDSALYLCASSLALDRRNEQFFGPGTRLTVL.

As DNA, the CDR3 is TGTGCCAGCAGCTACGGACGGAAATCTGGAAACACCATATATTTT. As protein: CASSYGRKSGNTIYF. The V and J genes are TRBV6-5 and TRBJ1-3; D gene uncertain. Per the germline V gene, CDR1 is MNHEY and CDR2 is SVGAGI. The CDR3 contains 15 residues. V dropped 6 bases and J dropped 1 base, with 13 bases sitting between them.

The genes are TRBV10-3 and TRBJ2-7, with 7 bases identical to TRBD1. Unmatched junction bases numbered 9, after V lost 1 base and J lost 3 bases. The germline V gene has CDR1 ENHRY and CDR2 SYGVKD. This CDR3 region has 16 residues. CDR3 nucleotide sequence: TGTGCCATCAGTGAGTATGGTTGGCAGGGGGACTACGAGCAGTACTTC. This sequence encodes CAISEYGWQGDYEQYF.

This chain links TRBV7-9 with TRBJ2-3; D perhaps matches TRBD1 (6 bases). The CDR3 totals 15 residues. Per germline, CDR1 SEHNR and CDR2 FQNEAQ (reference sequence). Trimming removed 5 bases at V and 2 bases at J, with 14 bases between. As DNA, the CDR3 is TGTGCCAGCAGCCCAGGGGCAGCCAACACAGATACGCAGTATTTT. It codes for CASSPGAANTDTQYF.

This chain uses TRBV5-4 with TRBJ2-3, with TRBD2 as a possible D gene (6 bases). Trimming shortened V by 5 bases and J by 4 bases, and 8 bases separated the two germline ends. The CDR3 is made up of 12 amino acids. Germline CDR1 is SGHNT and CDR2 is YYREEE (reference sequence). This chain's CDR3 is CASSSGADTQYF. The CDR3, as DNA: TGTGCCAGCAGTTCGGGGGCAGATACGCAGTATTTT.

The rearrangement uses TRBV5-1 and TRBJ1-1, with 7 positions matching TRBD1. Germline-derived CDR1 and CDR2 are SGHRS and YFSETQ. This CDR3 region has 15 residues. V was pared by 0 bases and J by 1 base, with 3 bases of the junction left unmatched. CDR3 sequence (DNA): TGCGCCAGCAGCTTGGATCCAGGGGGGAACACTGAAGCTTTCTTT. Translation gives CASSLDPGGNTEAFF.

Sample share makes this clone large. The rearrangement joins TRBV7-8 to TRBJ2-7, with D perhaps assigned TRBD1 or TRBD2 (5 bases each). CDR3 length: 14 amino acids. Trimming left V 0 bases short and J 2 bases short, with 8 bases between. In germline, CDR1 is SGHVS, CDR2 FQNEAQ. This chain's CDR3 is CASSLAGGTYEQYF. The DNA of the CDR3 is TGTGCCAGCAGCTTAGCTGGGGGTACCTACGAGCAGTACTTC.

The chain employs TRBV7-9 and TRBJ1-2; D ambiguous. CDR3 length: 13 residues. CDR1 is SEHNR and CDR2 is FQNEAQ in the germline V gene (reference sequence). Trimming took off 0 bases at V and 5 bases at J, with 7 bases between the two ends. CDR3 protein: CASSLATVYGYTF. The CDR3 nucleotides are TGTGCCAGCAGCTTAGCTACAGTTTATGGCTACACCTTC.

The rearrangement joins TRBV27 to TRBJ2-1; no definite D call. The CDR3 sequence is 13 residues long. V shed 2 bases and J shed 11 bases, with 13 bases lying between them. Germline V CDR1 and CDR2: MNHEY, SMNVEV (reference sequence). CDR3 in DNA: TGTGCCAGCAGTTTAAATCAGTCCCCTAAGCAGTTCTTC. It translates to CASSLNQSPKQFF.

V and J are TRBV7-2 and TRBJ2-7, with D possibly matching TRBD2 (6 bases). V was cut by 2 bases and J by 1 base, with 12 bases left in between. The CDR3 has 15 residues. Per the germline V gene, CDR1 is SGHTA and CDR2 is FQGNSA. The chain's CDR3 is CASSLPAGPSYEQYF. The CDR3 nucleotides are TGTGCCAGCAGCTTACCCGCGGGACCTTCCTACGAGCAGTACTTC.

This chain connects TRBV9 to TRBJ1-5, with a weak D call TRBD1 (6 bases). The CDR3 covers 15 residues. The germline V gene encodes CDR1 SGDLS and CDR2 YYNGEE. V lost 5 bases and J 0 bases, leaving 12 bases between the germline ends. The CDR3 region has the DNA TGTGCCAGCAGTCCCGGACAGAATAGCAATCAGCCCCAGCATTTT. It is translated as CASSPGQNSNQPQHF.

This clone was counted between two and nine times. The chain recombines TRBV7-8 with TRBJ2-1; tentatively, D is TRBD1 (6 bases). Germline-derived CDR1 and CDR2 are SGHVS and FQNEAQ. CDR3 length: 17 residues. The ends were cut back, 2 bases at V and 4 bases at J, with 18 bases in the middle. The CDR3 protein is CASSLSPVRGKYNEQFF. DNA of the CDR3: TGTGCCAGCAGCTTATCCCCGGTGAGGGGGAAATACAATGAGCAGTTCTTC.

The chain links TRBV7-2 to TRBJ1-2, with D possibly TRBD1 on 5 matching bases. CDR1 SGHTA and CDR2 FQGNSA come from the germline V gene. The germline V and J ends were trimmed by 6 bases and 4 bases, with 15 bases remaining between them. The CDR3 length is 14 residues. CDR3 protein: CASSPETGVYGYTF. The CDR3 region has the DNA TGTGCCAGCAGTCCCGAGACGGGGGTCTATGGCTACACCTTC.

This clone showed up just a few times. This rearrangement joins TRBV2 to TRBJ1-2, with TRBD1 matching 9 bases. With 6 bases clipped from V and 10 bases from J, the junction kept 3 bases outside the gene matches. The CDR3 runs 11 residues. Germline CDR1 reads SNHLY; CDR2 reads FYNNEI. The chain's CDR3 is CASSWDRAYTF. The DNA of the CDR3 is TGTGCCAGCAGCTGGGACAGGGCCTACACCTTC.

The J gene is TRBJ1-1, the V gene TRBV7-3, with TRBD1 as a possible D gene (5 bases). V lost 3 bases to trimming and J lost 0 bases, with 11 bases between them. Germline V lookup: CDR1 SGHTA, CDR2 FQGTGA. The length of the CDR3 is 15 residues. This CDR3 reads CASSLGGEMNTEAFF. The CDR3 nucleotides read TGTGCCAGCAGCTTGGGGGGAGAGATGAACACTGAAGCTTTCTTT.